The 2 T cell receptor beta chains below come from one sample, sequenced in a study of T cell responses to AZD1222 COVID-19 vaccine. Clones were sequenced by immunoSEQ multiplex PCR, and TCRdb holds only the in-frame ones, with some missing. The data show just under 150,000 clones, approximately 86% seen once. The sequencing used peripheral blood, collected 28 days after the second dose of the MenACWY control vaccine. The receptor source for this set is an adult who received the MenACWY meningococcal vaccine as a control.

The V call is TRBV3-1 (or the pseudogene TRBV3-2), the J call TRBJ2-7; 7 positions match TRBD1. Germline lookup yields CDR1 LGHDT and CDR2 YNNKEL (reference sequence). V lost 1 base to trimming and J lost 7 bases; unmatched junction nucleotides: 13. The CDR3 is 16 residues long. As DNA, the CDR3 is TGTGCCAGCAGCCAAGGATCGACAGGGACCCTCTGGGAGCAGTACTTC. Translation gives CASSQGSTGTLWEQYF.

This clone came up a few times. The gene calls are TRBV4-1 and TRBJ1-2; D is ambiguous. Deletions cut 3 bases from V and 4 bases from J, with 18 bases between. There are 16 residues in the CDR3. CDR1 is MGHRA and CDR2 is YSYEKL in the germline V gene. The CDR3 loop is CASSHPPKGVGYGYTF. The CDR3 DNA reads TGCGCCAGCAGCCATCCACCAAAAGGCGTGGGCTATGGCTACACCTTC.